This is a list of T cell receptor beta chains from one sample in a study of identical twins. TCRdb reprocessed the 5' RACE reads via MiXCR and lists one record per CDR3 protein. The repertoire has hundreds of thousands of distinct CDR3 sequences, roughly 20% of them found once; the top ten carry around 4.4%. The data also belong to a second study, concerning T cells expressing NK-cell markers.

Sequencing was done on a sample of PBMCs. The source of these receptors is a woman aged 18 to 35 in good health. Both conserved end residues are trimmed from each CDR3. Clone size is given for some rows only: seen once, a few or many times, or a class if the clone is expanded.

V	size	J	CDR3
TRBV4-1	NA	TRBJ2-1	ASSQSQGGGLYNEQF
TRBV20-1	NA	TRBJ1-1	SASRLPGQGVSTEAF
TRBV20-1	NA	TRBJ2-1	SARVGAGGSYNEQF
TRBV6-5	NA	TRBJ2-2	ASSYTIRTTGELF
TRBV20-1	NA	TRBJ1-1	SALGGNTEAF
TRBV20-1	once	TRBJ1-4	SAGRGNEKLF
TRBV12-3/TRBV12-4	NA	TRBJ2-1	ASSFLWTSGSYNEQF
TRBV12-3/TRBV12-4	NA	TRBJ2-6	ASSPDPLGANVLT
TRBV20-1	many	TRBJ2-1	SARVGLAGGKREQF
TRBV6-1	NA	TRBJ2-2	ASGPQIAGMTGELF
TRBV6-2/TRBV6-3	few	TRBJ1-5	ASGPGPQH
TRBV20-1	many	TRBJ1-1	SATRTGTGAF
TRBV7-2	many	TRBJ2-3	ASSLDGGFADTQY
TRBV27	few	TRBJ2-7	ASSLVASGRSYEQY
TRBV7-2	NA	TRBJ2-1	ASSLSLAAYNEQF
TRBV20-1	NA	TRBJ2-1	SGLTSGRASSYNEQF
TRBV9	NA	TRBJ1-4	ASSALGHTTYEKLF
TRBV2	NA	TRBJ2-3	ASSGLLVASDTQY
TRBV12-3/TRBV12-4	few	TRBJ2-3	ASRDLVVWTQY
TRBV5-6	NA	TRBJ2-3	ASSLVAGVGDTQY
TRBV4-2	NA	TRBJ1-4	ASSRHDITNEKLF
TRBV6-1	few	TRBJ2-1	ASSESRVPNEQF
TRBV27	NA	TRBJ2-1	ASSPGQRGNNEQF
TRBV10-3	NA	TRBJ2-7	AISEPSDSSRNEQY
TRBV5-1	NA	TRBJ1-1	ASSYHTGMNTEAF
TRBV20-1	many	TRBJ2-1	SAPGTTKYNEQF
TRBV4-3	NA	TRBJ2-1	ASSQSAASTYNEQF
TRBV5-1	NA	TRBJ2-1	ASYSGGQYNEQF
TRBV4-3	few	TRBJ2-1	ASSQLSGTRGDNEQF
TRBV3-1	few	TRBJ1-2	ASSQDGQGGGYT
TRBV20-1	NA	TRBJ1-1	SARQGGVGTEAF
TRBV29-1	few	TRBJ2-3	SVVGAGTDTQY
TRBV29-1	many	TRBJ2-1	SAWLGNEQF
TRBV6-5	few	TRBJ1-2	ASSSGADGYT
TRBV7-8	NA	TRBJ2-7	ASSLGRDTL
TRBV4-3	NA	TRBJ2-7	ASSQEAANYEQY
TRBV7-9	NA	TRBJ2-5	ATSRPTQETQY
TRBV20-1	many	TRBJ2-1	SASRTSGSYNEQF
TRBV12-3/TRBV12-4	NA	TRBJ2-5	ASSLDSGQGQETQY
TRBV20-1	few	TRBJ2-1	SPSGNSNEQF
TRBV9	NA	TRBJ1-4	ASSSGRGSANEKLF
TRBV5-1	few	TRBJ1-1	ASSTLGEAEAF
TRBV6-1	few	TRBJ1-1	AGRDRANTEAF
TRBV10-3	many	TRBJ2-3	AIRMDRDDIADTQY
TRBV20-1	many	TRBJ1-5	SARGSEQPQH
TRBV4-3	many	TRBJ2-7	ASSQEASTSGRNYEQY
TRBV29-1	NA	TRBJ1-1	SVVEGAEAF
TRBV27	few	TRBJ2-2	ASSLITGSVTGELF
TRBV5-1	NA	TRBJ2-1	ASRYFGDIDEQF
TRBV20-1	NA	TRBJ2-5	SAREGAGTTQY
TRBV15	few	TRBJ2-1	ATSRDLSSGRTEQF
TRBV6-1	few	TRBJ2-5	ASSPERDSPQY
TRBV12-3/TRBV12-4	many	TRBJ1-2	ASSLWLGASYGYT
TRBV20-1	NA	TRBJ2-4	SAHGTAKNIQY
TRBV20-1	once	TRBJ2-7	SAPGLAYEQY